These 10 T cell receptor beta chains were sequenced from one sample in a study of blood T cell repertoires in COVID-19. Clones were read by immunoSEQ multiplex PCR, and TCRdb kept only the in-frame ones, dropping some. Counted here are about 54,000 clones, 90% to 95% occurring once; the ten biggest clones make up roughly 3.9%. The sample was peripheral blood. The receptors stem from a man aged 45-65 years with acute or convalescent COVID-19.

This rearrangement joins TRBV2 to TRBJ2-7, with TRBD1 matching over 10 bases. CDR1 SNHLY and CDR2 FYNNEI come from the germline V gene. Trimming took 8 bases from V and 4 from J; bases not matched to a gene: 8. This CDR3 spans 14 amino acids. CDR3 nucleotide sequence: TGTGCCAGCCACCAGGGACAGGGGTCGTACGAGCAGTACTTC. Translating gives CASHQGQGSYEQYF.

The rearrangement uses TRBV2 and TRBJ2-7; 7 bases map to TRBD1. This CDR3 spans 13 amino acids. Per the germline V gene, CDR1 is SNHLY and CDR2 is FYNNEI. Trimming removed 6 bases from V and 3 bases from J; junction bases left unmatched: 5. The DNA of the CDR3 is TGTGCCAGCAGCGGGACAGACCACTACGAGCAGTACTTC. Protein: CASSGTDHYEQYF.

The V gene is TRBV11-2, the J gene TRBJ1-1; D is possibly TRBD1 (5 bases). The length of the CDR3 is 13 residues. V dropped 3 bases and J dropped 3 bases, with 8 bases sitting between them. Germline CDR1 SGHAT, CDR2 FQNNGV. The CDR3, as DNA: TGTGCCAGCAGCTTGGGGCATTACACTGAAGCTTTCTTT. It specifies CASSLGHYTEAFF.

The CDR3 region is CASSPSGVAGEGISYNEQFF. The CDR3, as DNA: TGCGCCAGCAGCCCTTCCGGGGTAGCGGGAGAGGGTATCTCCTACAATGAGCAGTTCTTC. This chain links TRBV5-1 with TRBJ2-1; 9 bases match TRBD2. This CDR3 comprises 20 residues. CDR1 is SGHRS and CDR2 is YFSETQ in the germline V gene. J lost 0 bases, V lost 4 bases, and 17 bases had no gene match.

The J gene is TRBJ2-3, the V gene TRBV18; 12 bases map to TRBD2. CDR1 and CDR2 from the germline V gene are KGHSH and LQKENI. The CDR3 is 19 amino acids. Germline trimming cut 6 bases from V and 1 base from J; bases unmatched to any gene: 14. The CDR3 protein is CASSLSPGTSGLRTDTQYF. Written as DNA, the CDR3 is TGTGCCAGCTCCTTATCGCCCGGGACTAGCGGGCTTCGCACAGATACGCAGTATTTT.

This sequence joins TRBV5-6 and TRBJ2-2; D uncertain. This CDR3 comprises 15 residues. Trimming pared 4 bases from V and 3 bases from J, leaving 13 bases between. Germline assignment: CDR1 SGHDT and CDR2 YYEEEE. As DNA, the CDR3 is TGTGCCAGCAGCCCCGGTCCGGGTTACACCGGGGAGCTGTTTTTT. Residues: CASSPGPGYTGELFF.

This chain links TRBV10-3 with TRBJ2-3; tentative D call: TRBD2 (6 bases). V was shortened by 3 bases and J by 2 bases, with 21 bases between the two germline ends. This CDR3 is 18 amino acids long. Germline CDR1 reads ENHRY; CDR2 reads SYGVKD. CDR3 protein: CAISETGTGGFNTDTQYF. DNA for the CDR3: TGTGCCATCAGTGAAACCGGGACTGGCGGGTTTAACACAGATACGCAGTATTTT.

This rearrangement joins TRBV5-1 to TRBJ2-1; TRBD1 matches 9 bases. Trimming took 5 bases from V and 3 from J; bases not matched to a gene: 6. Germline CDR1 reads SGHRS; CDR2 reads YFSETQ. The CDR3 covers 15 residues. DNA of the CDR3: TGCGCCAGCAGGGCTACAGGGGGCGTCTACAATGAGCAGTTCTTC. It is translated as CASRATGGVYNEQFF.

The V and J genes are TRBV19 and TRBJ2-1; 10 nucleotides match TRBD1. The J segment lost 6 bases and the V segment lost 4 bases, leaving 24 bases of the junction unmatched. CDR1 is LNHDA, CDR2 SQIVND, per germline (reference sequence). The CDR3 length is 21 residues. The CDR3, as DNA: TGTGCCAGTAGTAAGACAGGGGGCCGGGGGCTAGCGGAGATCTACTCCAATGAGCAGTTCTTC. Protein sequence: CASSKTGGRGLAEIYSNEQFF.

This clone was observed once. The chain is built from TRBV14 and TRBJ2-1; tentative D call: TRBD1 (5 bases). In germline, CDR1 is SGHDN, CDR2 FVKESK. V was trimmed by 3 bases and J by 12 bases, leaving 15 bases between them. The CDR3 totals 13 residues. The CDR3: CASSQSAGTGQFF. CDR3 nucleotides: TGTGCCAGCAGCCAGTCGGCCGGAACAGGGCAGTTCTTC.